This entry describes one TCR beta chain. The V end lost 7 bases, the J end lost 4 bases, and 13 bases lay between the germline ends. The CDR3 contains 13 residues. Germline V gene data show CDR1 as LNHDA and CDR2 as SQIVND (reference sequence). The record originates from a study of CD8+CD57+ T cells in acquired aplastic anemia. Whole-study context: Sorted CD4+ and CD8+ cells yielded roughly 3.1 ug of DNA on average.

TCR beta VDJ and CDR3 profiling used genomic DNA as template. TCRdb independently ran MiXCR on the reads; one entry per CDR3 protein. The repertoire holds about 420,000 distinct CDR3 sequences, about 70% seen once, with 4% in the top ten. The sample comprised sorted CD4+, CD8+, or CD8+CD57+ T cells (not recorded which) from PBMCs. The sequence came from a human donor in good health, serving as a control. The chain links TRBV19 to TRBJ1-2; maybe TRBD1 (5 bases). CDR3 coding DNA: TGTGCCAGTATGCAGGGAGGATCCTATGGCTACACCTTC. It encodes CASMQGGSYGYTF.